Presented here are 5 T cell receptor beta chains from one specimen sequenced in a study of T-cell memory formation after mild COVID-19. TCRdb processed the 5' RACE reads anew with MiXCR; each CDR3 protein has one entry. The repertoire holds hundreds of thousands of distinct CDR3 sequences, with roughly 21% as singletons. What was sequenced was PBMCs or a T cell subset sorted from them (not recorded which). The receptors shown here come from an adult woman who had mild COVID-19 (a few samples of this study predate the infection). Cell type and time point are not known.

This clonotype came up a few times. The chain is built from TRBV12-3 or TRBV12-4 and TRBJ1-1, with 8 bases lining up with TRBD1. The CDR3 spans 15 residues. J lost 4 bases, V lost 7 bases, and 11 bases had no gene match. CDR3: CASTPRRGLVTEAFF. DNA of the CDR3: TGTGCCAGCACTCCCCGCAGGGGGCTGGTCACTGAAGCTTTCTTT.

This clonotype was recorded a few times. The CDR3 reads CASSHSLAGTATDTQYF. The CDR3 DNA follows: TGTGCCAGCAGCCATAGCCTAGCGGGGACCGCCACAGATACGCAGTATTTT. The rearrangement joins TRBV3-1 to TRBJ2-3; 9 bases align to TRBD2. This CDR3 contains 17 residues. Germline CDR1 LGHDT, CDR2 YNNKEL (reference sequence). After removal of 3 bases from V and 2 bases from J, the junction contained 9 bases not matched to a gene.

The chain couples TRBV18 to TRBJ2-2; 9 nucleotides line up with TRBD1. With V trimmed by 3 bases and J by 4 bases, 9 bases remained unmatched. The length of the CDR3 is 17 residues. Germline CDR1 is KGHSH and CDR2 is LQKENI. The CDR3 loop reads CASSPLRDRERTGELFF. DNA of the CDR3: TGTGCCAGCTCACCCCTCCGGGACAGGGAGCGCACCGGGGAGCTGTTTTTT.

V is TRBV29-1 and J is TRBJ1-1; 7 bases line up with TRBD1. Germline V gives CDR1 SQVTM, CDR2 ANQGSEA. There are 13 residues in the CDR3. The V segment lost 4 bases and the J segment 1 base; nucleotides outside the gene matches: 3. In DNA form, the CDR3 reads TGCAGCGTTGTGGACAGGAGGAACACTGAAGCTTTCTTT. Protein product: CSVVDRRNTEAFF.

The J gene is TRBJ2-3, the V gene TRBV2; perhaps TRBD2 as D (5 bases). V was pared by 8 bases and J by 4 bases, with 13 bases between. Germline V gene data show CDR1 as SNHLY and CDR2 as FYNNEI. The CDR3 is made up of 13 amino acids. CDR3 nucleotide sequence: TGTGCCAGCGACCAGAGGGTCGCAGATACGCAGTATTTT. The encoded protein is CASDQRVADTQYF.